The 26 T cell receptor beta chains in this list originate from one sample, sequenced in a study of beta chain features in type 1 diabetes. Reverse transcribing all isolated RNA meant expressed TCRB transcripts were sequenced. Sequencing was performed with immunoSEQ multiplex PCR; in TCRdb, only in-frame clones are kept and a portion is missing. The profile covers 200,000 to 250,000 clones, with 13% to 15% appearing a single time and more than 0.025% taken by the ten largest. Sequencing was done on a sample of naive CD4+ T cells from blood. These receptors were taken from a woman between 40 and 55 years old in good health.

The V gene is TRBV7-9, the J gene TRBJ1-2; D gene uncertain. CDR1 is SEHNR, CDR2 FQNEAQ, per germline (reference sequence). Deletions cut 5 bases from V and 5 bases from J, with 12 bases between. This CDR3 spans 13 amino acids. The CDR3 sequence is CASSPPGRYGYTF. For the CDR3, the DNA is TGTGCCAGCAGCCCCCCGGGAAGGTATGGCTACACCTTC.

This clone has a handful of counts. V usage is TRBV19 and J usage is TRBJ2-5; D unresolved. This CDR3 contains 16 residues. Trimming removed 4 bases from V and 2 bases from J, with 17 bases in between. Germline CDR1 and CDR2: LNHDA and SQIVND (reference sequence). The DNA of the CDR3 is TGTGCCAGTAGTACTACTGAGAGGTCCCCTCAAGAGACCCAGTACTTC. Amino acid sequence: CASSTTERSPQETQYF.

The gene calls are TRBV5-1 and TRBJ2-3, with D possibly being TRBD2 (6 bases). CDR1 and CDR2 (germline): SGHRS, YFSETQ. The V gene lost 0 bases and the J gene lost 6 bases, with 11 bases spanning the gap. The CDR3 totals 14 residues. The CDR3 coding sequence is TGCGCCAGCAGCTTGGTACTAGCCGGGGATACGCAGTATTTT. This encodes CASSLVLAGDTQYF.

A few counts support this clone. The rearrangement uses TRBV2 and TRBJ2-5; D may be TRBD2 (6 bases). The V end lost 8 bases, the J end lost 5 bases, and 15 bases lay between the germline ends. The CDR3 extends over 13 amino acids. Per the germline V gene, CDR1 is SNHLY and CDR2 is FYNNEI. CDR3 nucleotides: TGTGCCAGCCTCAAGGACTATCTGGAGACCCAGTACTTC. Translated: CASLKDYLETQYF.

This clone was counted a few times. The chain couples TRBV7-9 to TRBJ1-2; 9 bases align to TRBD1. J gave up 0 bases and V 5 bases, and 4 bases lay outside the gene matches. The CDR3 is 15 residues long. Germline V gene lookup returns CDR1 SEHNR and CDR2 FQNEAQ (reference sequence). The CDR3 sequence: CASSPRTGANYGYTF. The DNA for the CDR3 is TGTGCCAGCAGCCCTCGGACAGGGGCTAACTATGGCTACACCTTC.

This clone came up a few times. The chain joins TRBV6-6 to TRBJ2-5, with TRBD2 matching over 10 bases. This CDR3 is built from 16 residues. Looked up from germline, CDR1 is MNHNY and CDR2 is SVGAGI (reference sequence). J gave up 1 base and V 1 base, and 3 bases lay outside the gene matches. The CDR3 DNA reads TGTGCCAGCAGTTACTTAGCGGGGGGATCCCAAGAGACCCAGTACTTC. This gives the protein CASSYLAGGSQETQYF.

For the CDR3, the DNA is TGTGCCAGCAGCGTAGTGGGCAATCCATTCTCCACAGATACGCAGTATTTT. It translates to CASSVVGNPFSTDTQYF. The chain recombines TRBV9 with TRBJ2-3, with D unresolved. Germline V gene lookup returns CDR1 SGDLS and CDR2 YYNGEE. The CDR3 runs to 17 residues. The V end was cut by 0 bases, the J end by 2 bases, with 16 bases between.

This clone was seen only a few times. The rearrangement uses TRBV12-5 and TRBJ1-5, with D unresolved. CDR3 length: 15 amino acids. In germline, CDR1 is LGHNT, CDR2 FRNRAP. Trimming removed 6 bases from V and 0 bases from J, with 12 bases in between. The CDR3 protein is CASGARGPSNQPQHF. The CDR3 DNA reads as TGTGCTAGTGGGGCCCGGGGTCCTAGCAATCAGCCCCAGCATTTT.

This clone was detected only a few times. This chain uses TRBV7-6 with TRBJ2-6, with 9 bases fitting TRBD1. The V and J ends lost 4 bases and 4 bases, in that order; junction bases with no gene match: 8. Germline V CDR1 and CDR2: SGHVS, FNYEAQ. The CDR3 has 17 amino acids. The CDR3 loop reads CASSSVWTGVGANVLTF. CDR3 nucleotides: TGTGCCAGCAGCTCCGTCTGGACAGGGGTGGGGGCCAACGTCCTGACTTTC.

In its sample, this clone was seen a few times. This sequence joins TRBV13 and TRBJ2-1; a weak D match, TRBD2 (6 bases). Per the germline V gene, CDR1 is PRHDT and CDR2 is FYEKMQ (reference sequence). The CDR3 is made up of 16 amino acids. V lost 7 bases, J lost 5 bases, and 21 bases lay in between. CDR3 coding DNA: TGTGCCAGCACGCCTTACATGGACGGGGGTCACAATGAGCAGTTCTTC. This sequence encodes CASTPYMDGGHNEQFF.

There are a few counts of this clone. This chain connects TRBV7-6 to TRBJ1-2; D may be TRBD1 (5 bases). This CDR3 is built from 15 residues. Looked up from germline, CDR1 is SGHVS and CDR2 is FNYEAQ. Deletions cut 4 bases from V and 1 base from J, with 13 bases between. This CDR3 reads CASSSGKQVNYGYTF. CDR3 in DNA: TGTGCCAGCAGCTCTGGGAAACAGGTTAACTATGGCTACACCTTC.

The rearrangement uses TRBV5-1 and TRBJ2-2; 10 bases fit TRBD2. V was clipped by 0 bases and J by 5 bases; unmatched bases: 7. Germline values: CDR1 SGHRS, CDR2 YFSETQ. The CDR3 sequence is 17 residues long. Written as DNA, the CDR3 is TGCGCCAGCAGCTTGGATCGCCTAGCGGGAGAAACCGGGGAGCTGTTTTTT. Translated: CASSLDRLAGETGELFF.

The chain recombines TRBV5-1 with TRBJ2-3; TRBD2 aligns across 11 bases. The ends lost 3 bases at V and 0 bases at J; junction bases unmatched: 6. Germline V lookup: CDR1 SGHRS, CDR2 YFSETQ. The CDR3 sequence is 17 residues long. Here the CDR3 reads CASSSSSGGISTDTQYF. The CDR3 coding sequence is TGCGCCAGCAGCTCCTCTAGCGGGGGGATCAGCACAGATACGCAGTATTTT. The variable domain in full, completed from reference TRBV5-1 and TRBJ2-3, reads KAGVTQTPRYLIKTRGQQVTLSCSPISGHRSVSWYQQTPGQGLQFLFEYFSETQRNKGNFPGRFSGRQFSNSRSEMNVSTLELGDSALYLCASSSSSGGISTDTQYFGPGTRLTVL.

This clone was counted ten times or more. The rearrangement joins TRBV4-3 to TRBJ1-2; D gene ambiguous. Per germline, CDR1 LGHNA and CDR2 YSLEER. This CDR3 is built from 14 residues. V was shortened by 0 bases and J by 4 bases, with 9 bases between the two germline ends. CDR3 in amino acids: CASSQEAASYGYTF. In nucleotides, the CDR3 is TGCGCCAGCAGCCAAGAGGCGGCCAGCTATGGCTACACCTTC.

This chain connects TRBV13 to TRBJ2-7; 7 bases are shared with TRBD2. The CDR3 sequence is 17 residues long. CDR1 and CDR2 from the germline V gene are PRHDT and FYEKMQ (reference sequence). Unmatched junction bases numbered 9, after V lost 1 base and J lost 0 bases. CDR3 sequence: CASSLVQSGARSYEQYF. The DNA of the CDR3 is TGTGCCAGCAGCTTAGTCCAGAGCGGGGCGCGCTCCTACGAGCAGTACTTC.

The genes are TRBV7-2 and TRBJ1-5, with 7 bases matching TRBD1. Germline CDR1 reads SGHTA; CDR2 reads FQGNSA. J was trimmed by 1 base and V by 2 bases; bases with no gene match: 8. The CDR3 is 17 amino acids. CDR3 bases: TGTGCCAGCAGCTTATTAGGGGGCGGACTGAGCAATCAGCCCCAGCATTTT. It encodes CASSLLGGGLSNQPQHF.

The CDR3 nucleotides read TGCGCCAGCAGCTTGGCCTCTAGCGGGGACTACAATGAGCAGTTCTTC. It yields the protein CASSLASSGDYNEQFF. The chain employs TRBV5-1 and TRBJ2-1, with 9 bases lining up with TRBD2. Germline V gene data show CDR1 as SGHRS and CDR2 as YFSETQ. The V and J ends lost 0 bases and 3 bases, in that order; junction bases with no gene match: 4. This CDR3 spans 16 amino acids.

The rearrangement links TRBV29-1 to TRBJ2-3; 10 bases are shared with TRBD2. With V trimmed by 6 bases and J by 0 bases, 9 bases remained unmatched. This CDR3 contains 16 residues. Germline CDR1 is SQVTM and CDR2 is ANQGSEA. CDR3 nucleotide sequence: TGCAGCGTGGGATTCGGGACTAGCGACAGCACAGATACGCAGTATTTT. This sequence encodes CSVGFGTSDSTDTQYF.

This clone was seen more than once but under ten times. The chain recombines TRBV6-1 with TRBJ1-2; 7 nucleotides line up with TRBD1. V shed 7 bases, J shed 3 bases, and the junction held 8 bases outside the gene matches. Germline V lookup: CDR1 MNHNS, CDR2 SASEGT. The CDR3 extends over 14 amino acids. This chain's CDR3 is CASNHGQVDYGYTF. The DNA of the CDR3 is TGTGCCAGCAACCACGGACAGGTCGACTATGGCTACACCTTC.

This clone was counted only a few times. The chain is built from TRBV5-1 and TRBJ1-4; D gene unclear. V dropped 0 bases and J dropped 7 bases, with 7 bases sitting between them. Germline loops: CDR1 SGHRS, CDR2 YFSETQ. The CDR3 length is 13 residues. CDR3: CASSLVGGEKLFF. The CDR3 DNA reads TGCGCCAGCAGCTTGGTGGGAGGTGAAAAACTGTTTTTT.

There are a few counts of this clone. J is TRBJ1-2 and V is TRBV5-1; D is ambiguous. Germline V gene sequence: CDR1 SGHRS, CDR2 YFSETQ. This CDR3 is 14 amino acids long. The ends were cut back, 5 bases at V and 10 bases at J, with 21 bases in the middle. The CDR3 sequence is CASRSWRADVDYTF. The CDR3 DNA sequence: TGCGCCAGCAGGTCGTGGCGGGCCGATGTGGACTACACCTTC.

This clone was seen a handful of times. The chain carries TRBV9 and TRBJ1-6; TRBD1 matches 8 bases. V dropped 0 bases and J dropped 4; count of bases not matched to a gene: 3. The CDR3 covers 16 residues. Germline V gene lookup returns CDR1 SGDLS and CDR2 YYNGEE. CDR3 DNA: TGTGCCAGCAGCGTAGGCCAGGGGGCTTATAATTCACCCCTCCACTTT. Its translation: CASSVGQGAYNSPLHF.

The chain couples TRBV9 to TRBJ1-6, with TRBD1 identical over 7 bases. J gave up 7 bases and V 3 bases, and 4 bases lay outside the gene matches. The CDR3 has 14 amino acids. Germline-derived CDR1 and CDR2 are SGDLS and YYNGEE. The CDR3 here is CASSAQGRNSPLHF. Written as DNA, the CDR3 is TGTGCCAGCAGCGCACAGGGGCGGAATTCACCCCTCCACTTT.

This clone has only a few counts. The same CDR3 also results from other DNA sequences found in this sample. V is TRBV7-2 and J is TRBJ1-2; D may be TRBD1 (6 bases). Trimming removed 1 base from V and 3 bases from J, with 6 bases in between. The CDR3 sequence is 13 residues long. Germline V gene data show CDR1 as SGHTA and CDR2 as FQGNSA. CDR3 amino acids: CASSLGQDYGYTF. In DNA, the CDR3 is TGTGCCAGCAGCTTAGGACAGGACTATGGCTACACCTTC.

The chain joins TRBV2 to TRBJ2-3, with D possibly matching TRBD1 (6 bases). The CDR3 length is 15 residues. The ends were cut back, 6 bases at V and 3 bases at J, with 16 bases in the middle. Germline V gene lookup returns CDR1 SNHLY and CDR2 FYNNEI. The CDR3, as DNA: TGTGCCAGCAGCCCCACCTCAGACAGGACAGATACGCAGTATTTT. It yields the protein CASSPTSDRTDTQYF.

The rearrangement joins TRBV10-3 to TRBJ1-2; 9 bases fit TRBD1. The germline V gene has CDR1 ENHRY and CDR2 SYGVKD. There are 15 residues in the CDR3. The J segment lost 4 bases and the V segment lost 10 bases, leaving 13 bases of the junction unmatched. The CDR3 region is CATGDPGQGAYGYTF. The DNA for the CDR3 is TGTGCCACGGGAGATCCGGGACAGGGTGCCTATGGCTACACCTTC.